The T cell receptor (beta chain) under discussion was sequenced for a study of T cell responses to AZD1222 COVID-19 vaccine. The CDR3 is 14 amino acids. V was pared by 5 bases and J by 8 bases, with 18 bases between. Germline V gene data show CDR1 as SGHDN and CDR2 as FVKESK. Sequencing was performed with immunoSEQ multiplex PCR; in TCRdb, only in-frame clones are kept and a portion is missing. The repertoire consists of over 120,000 clones, with almost 95% occurring once and the leading ten covering around 3.5%. Sample: peripheral blood, taken 28 days after the second AZD1222 dose. This TCR derives from an adult who received the AZD1222 COVID-19 vaccine. J is TRBJ1-2 and V is TRBV14; the D is unclear. The CDR3: CASSSLKGASGYTF. The CDR3 DNA is TGTGCCAGCAGCTCCCTTAAGGGTGCTTCCGGCTACACCTTC.